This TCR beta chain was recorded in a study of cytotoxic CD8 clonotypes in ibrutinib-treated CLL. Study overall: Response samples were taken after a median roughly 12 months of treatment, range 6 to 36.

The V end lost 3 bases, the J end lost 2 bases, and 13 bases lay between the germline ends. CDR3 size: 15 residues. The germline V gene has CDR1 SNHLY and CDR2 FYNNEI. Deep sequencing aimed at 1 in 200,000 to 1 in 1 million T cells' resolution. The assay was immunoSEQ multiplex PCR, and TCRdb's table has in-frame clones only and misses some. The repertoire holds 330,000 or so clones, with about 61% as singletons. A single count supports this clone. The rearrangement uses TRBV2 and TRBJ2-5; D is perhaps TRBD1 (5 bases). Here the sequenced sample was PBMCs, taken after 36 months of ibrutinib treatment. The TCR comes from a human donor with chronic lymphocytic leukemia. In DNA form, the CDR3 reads TGTGCCAGCAGTGAGGATCAGGGAATACAAGAGACCCAGTACTTC. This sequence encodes CASSEDQGIQETQYF. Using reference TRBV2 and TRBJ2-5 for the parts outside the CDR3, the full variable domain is EPEVTQTPSHQVTQMGQEVILRCVPISNHLYFYWYRQILGQKVEFLVSFYNNEISEKSEIFDDQFSVERPDGSNFTLKIRSTKLEDSAMYFCASSEDQGIQETQYFGPGTRLLVL.